The 10 T cell receptor beta chains listed next were all sequenced from one sample in a study of T cell responses to AZD1222 COVID-19 vaccine. Produced via immunoSEQ multiplex PCR; TCRdb's table is partial and in-frame only. The table shows around 140,000 clones, with roughly nine tenths occurring only once. Sequenced here: peripheral blood, sampled on day 0 of AZD1222 vaccination. These receptors originate from an adult in good health.

The rearrangement uses TRBV5-6 and TRBJ2-3; 9 bases are a match to TRBD2. Trimming took 0 bases from V and 3 from J; bases not matched to a gene: 11. Germline-derived CDR1 and CDR2 are SGHDT and YYEEEE. The CDR3 consists of 18 residues. CDR3 sequence: CASSLVIAGARLTDTQYF. The CDR3 region has the DNA TGTGCCAGCAGCTTGGTAATAGCGGGAGCCCGTCTTACAGATACGCAGTATTTT.

The chain joins TRBV15 to TRBJ1-1, with D perhaps matching TRBD1 (6 bases). CDR1 is LNHNV and CDR2 is YYDKDF in the germline V gene (reference sequence). Trimming took 3 bases from V and 4 from J, leaving 12 bases between them. The CDR3 has 14 residues. This CDR3 reads CATSSPGVVTEAFF. The CDR3 coding sequence is TGTGCCACCAGCAGCCCAGGGGTAGTCACTGAAGCTTTCTTT.

The V gene is TRBV27, the J gene TRBJ2-1; TRBD1 matches at 8 bases. Per the germline V gene, CDR1 is MNHEY and CDR2 is SMNVEV (reference sequence). After removal of 5 bases from V and 2 bases from J, the junction contained 8 bases not matched to a gene. The CDR3 covers 16 residues. This CDR3 reads CASSPIGTGPYNEQFF. CDR3 nucleotide sequence: TGTGCCAGCAGTCCCATTGGGACAGGCCCCTACAATGAGCAGTTCTTC.

This chain links TRBV2 with TRBJ2-1; 12 nucleotides agree with TRBD2. Germline V gene lookup returns CDR1 SNHLY and CDR2 FYNNEI. CDR3 length: 16 residues. The junction had 3 bases not matched to a gene; V was cut back by 5 bases and J by 1 base. CDR3 region: CASSRTSGASYNEQFF. CDR3 nucleotide sequence: TGTGCCAGCAGTCGGACTAGCGGGGCATCCTACAATGAGCAGTTCTTC.

The chain carries TRBV15 and TRBJ2-6; unclear D gene. V lost 1 base, J lost 1 base, and 8 bases lay in between. Germline V gene data show CDR1 as LNHNV and CDR2 as YYDKDF (reference sequence). This CDR3 is built from 16 residues. This chain's CDR3 is CATSRVSGSGANVLTF. The CDR3 DNA sequence: TGTGCCACCAGCAGAGTGTCCGGGTCTGGGGCCAACGTCCTGACTTTC.

The rearrangement joins TRBV4-2 to TRBJ1-1; no firm D call. The CDR3 totals 14 residues. Between the trimmed V and J ends, which lost 3 bases and 2 bases, there was a span of 10 bases. Germline V gene sequence: CDR1 LGHNA, CDR2 YNFKEQ. CDR3 protein: CASSQRSGNTEAFF. The CDR3 bases are TGTGCCAGCAGCCAGCGGAGTGGTAACACTGAAGCTTTCTTT.

The genes are TRBV9 and TRBJ2-7; TRBD1 matches at 9 bases. Germline V CDR1 and CDR2: SGDLS, YYNGEE. The V gene end was trimmed by 4 bases and the J gene end by 6 bases; junction bases not matched to a gene: 11. The CDR3 runs 15 residues. The CDR3 loop is CASSPWTGANGEQYF. In DNA form, the CDR3 reads TGTGCCAGCAGCCCCTGGACAGGGGCAAATGGCGAGCAGTACTTC.

The gene calls are TRBV3-1 (or the pseudogene TRBV3-2) and TRBJ1-2; 7 bases are shared with TRBD1. CDR1 and CDR2 from the germline V gene are LGHDT and YNNKEL (reference sequence). Trimming removed 4 bases from V and 4 bases from J; junction bases left unmatched: 3. This CDR3 spans 13 amino acids. CDR3 sequence (DNA): TGTGCCAGCAGCCCGGGACAGAGCTATGGCTACACCTTC. It translates to CASSPGQSYGYTF.

The chain is built from TRBV28 and TRBJ2-7; TRBD1 matches at 9 bases. The CDR3 is made up of 14 amino acids. The V gene's germline CDR1 is MDHEN and CDR2 SYDVKM. With 2 bases clipped from V and 1 base from J, the junction kept 0 bases outside the gene matches. In DNA, the CDR3 is TGTGCCAGCAGTTTAGGGACAGGGTCCTACGAGCAGTACTTC. It specifies CASSLGTGSYEQYF.

The rearrangement uses TRBV2 and TRBJ2-7; the match to TRBD2 covers 9 bases. Losses at the gene ends were 5 bases for V and 6 bases for J; bases not matched to a gene: 14. Germline lookup yields CDR1 SNHLY and CDR2 FYNNEI. CDR3 length: 16 amino acids. The CDR3 here is CASSPARREGKVEQYF. CDR3 nucleotides: TGTGCCAGCAGTCCGGCAAGGCGGGAGGGTAAGGTCGAGCAGTACTTC. Together with reference TRBV2 and TRBJ2-7, the CDR3 gives the full variable domain: EPEVTQTPSHQVTQMGQEVILRCVPISNHLYFYWYRQILGQKVEFLVSFYNNEISEKSEIFDDQFSVERPDGSNFTLKIRSTKLEDSAMYFCASSPARREGKVEQYFGPGTRLTVT.